This is a list of T cell receptor beta chains from one sample in a study of molecular identifiers for immune sequencing clone quantification. TCRdb ran MiXCR on the PCR reads and lists one entry per CDR3 protein. The sample shows approximately 550,000 distinct CDR3 sequences, about 26% of them seen only once. Sequencing used naive CD8+ T cells from blood, with Jurkat cell RNA spiked in. The receptor set was obtained from a human donor in good health. Some libraries in this study had Jurkat cell RNA spiked in. CDR3s include the opening cysteine and the closing phenylalanine or tryptophan. The D gene is left open where the match is weak. Expanded clones are given a class, and other clones once, few, many or no size at all.

d_call | clone_size | j_call | v_call | cdr3_aa | cdr3_nt
TRBD1 | - | TRBJ1-6 | TRBV5-6 | CASSWSDRVYSPLHF | TGTGCCAGCAGCTGGTCTGACAGGGTTTATTCACCCCTCCACTTT
- | - | TRBJ2-7 | TRBV29-1 | CSVDGDNSYEQYF | TGCAGCGTTGACGGGGACAACTCCTACGAGCAGTACTTC
- | many | TRBJ2-3 | TRBV19 | CASSIDRGTTDTQYF | TGTGCCAGTAGTATAGATCGGGGGACCACAGATACGCAGTATTTT
- | many | TRBJ1-4 | TRBV4-1 | CASSQAHTGTNEKLFF | TGCGCCAGCAGCCAAGCCCACACAGGTACAAATGAAAAACTGTTTTTT
TRBD2 | - | TRBJ2-3 | TRBV6-2/TRBV6-3 | CASTRLTTSGWADTQYF | TGTGCCAGCACCCGTCTCACGACTAGCGGGTGGGCAGATACGCAGTATTTT
TRBD2 | - | TRBJ2-5 | TRBV27 | CASSLRGVQETQYF | TGTGCCAGCAGTTTACGGGGGGTCCAAGAGACCCAGTACTTC
- | many | TRBJ2-3 | TRBV11-2 | CASSGPDTQYF | TGTGCCAGCAGCGGCCCAGATACGCAGTATTTT
- | few | TRBJ2-3 | TRBV6-6 | CASSPFGGGSDTQYF | TGTGCCAGCAGCCCCTTCGGTGGGGGATCAGATACGCAGTATTTT
- | many | TRBJ2-5 | TRBV7-9 | CASRGPETQYF | TGTGCCAGCCGGGGGCCCGAGACCCAGTACTTC
- | - | TRBJ1-4 | TRBV7-8 | CASRSGGSAEKLFF | TGTGCCAGCAGATCGGGGGGGTCCGCGGAAAAACTGTTTTTT
- | - | TRBJ2-3 | TRBV12-3/TRBV12-4 | CASSFDRGRDTQYF | TGTGCCAGCAGTTTTGATAGGGGCCGGGATACGCAGTATTTT
TRBD1 | - | TRBJ2-7 | TRBV7-9 | CASSHGGQGAYEQYF | TGTGCCAGCAGCCACGGGGGACAGGGGGCCTACGAGCAGTACTTC
TRBD1 | few | TRBJ2-7 | TRBV3-1 | CASSQWTGIEAYEQYF | TGTGCCAGCAGCCAATGGACAGGGATAGAGGCCTACGAGCAGTACTTC
TRBD1 | - | TRBJ2-7 | TRBV5-3 | CANSPGQGPYEQYF | TGTGCCAACAGTCCGGGACAGGGACCCTACGAGCAGTACTTC
- | many | TRBJ2-6 | TRBV28 | CATEGRLGNSGANVLTF | TGTGCCACCGAGGGAAGGCTGGGGAACTCTGGGGCCAACGTCCTGACTTTC
- | few | TRBJ2-3 | TRBV7-3 | CASSHGTSSTDTQYF | TGTGCCAGCAGCCATGGGACCAGTAGCACAGATACGCAGTATTTT
- | - | TRBJ1-1 | TRBV7-8 | CASSLEGGDNVLGTEAFF | TGTGCCAGCAGCTTAGAGGGGGGGGACAACGTTTTGGGGACTGAAGCTTTCTTT
- | - | TRBJ2-6 | TRBV7-6 | CASSLFGLGALSGADVLTF | TGTGCCAGCAGCTTATTTGGTTTAGGGGCCCTCTCTGGGGCCGACGTCCTGACTTTC
- | - | TRBJ1-5 | TRBV7-9 | CASSPKGSGAGWSNQPQHF | TGTGCCAGCAGCCCAAAGGGCTCGGGGGCTGGATGGAGCAATCAGCCCCAGCATTTT
TRBD2 | many | TRBJ2-3 | TRBV3-1 | CASSLSGLATDTQYF | TGTGCCAGCAGCCTCTCAGGACTAGCGACAGATACGCAGTATTTT
- | many | TRBJ1-1 | TRBV7-9 | CASSPKESTEAFF | TGTGCCAGCAGCCCCAAAGAGAGCACTGAAGCTTTCTTT
- | - | TRBJ1-4 | TRBV7-9 | CASSLSPEEEKLFF | TGTGCCAGCAGCTTATCGCCGGAGGAGGAAAAACTGTTTTTT
TRBD2 | many | TRBJ2-1 | TRBV6-2/TRBV6-3 | CASSYSGTSGGGEQFF | TGTGCCAGCAGTTATTCCGGGACTAGCGGGGGTGGTGAGCAGTTCTTC
- | - | TRBJ2-5 | TRBV28 | CASSLITVEETQYF | TGTGCCAGCAGTTTAATTACAGTCGAAGAGACCCAGTACTTC
- | - | TRBJ2-5 | TRBV12-3/TRBV12-4 | CASSTWLRARETQYF | TGTGCCAGCAGTACTTGGCTTAGGGCACGAGAGACCCAGTACTTC
- | few | TRBJ1-1 | TRBV12-3/TRBV12-4 | CASSVTLVNTGAFF | TGTGCCAGCAGTGTGACCTTGGTGAACACTGGAGCTTTCTTT
TRBD2 | many | TRBJ2-3 | TRBV20-1 | CSAQTQSGSGTDTQYF | TGCAGTGCTCAAACTCAAAGCGGGAGTGGCACAGATACGCAGTATTTT
TRBD1 | - | TRBJ2-2 | TRBV14 | CASSQVAGTGVTGELFF | TGTGCCAGCAGCCAAGTGGCAGGGACAGGGGTCACCGGGGAGCTGTTTTTT
- | - | TRBJ1-2 | TRBV19 | CASIGNDYGYTF | TGTGCCAGTATTGGGAATGACTATGGCTACACCTTC
- | - | TRBJ2-3 | TRBV11-2 | CASSQYGMGSTDTQYF | TGTGCCAGCAGCCAATACGGCATGGGGAGCACAGATACGCAGTATTTT
- | - | TRBJ2-7 | TRBV11-2 | CASSSWTESYEQYF | TGTGCCAGCAGCTCCTGGACAGAATCCTACGAGCAGTACTTC
TRBD1 | many | TRBJ2-3 | TRBV20-1 | CSARVRGQGSDTQYF | TGCAGTGCTAGAGTTAGGGGACAGGGCTCAGATACGCAGTATTTT
- | many | TRBJ2-7 | TRBV20-1 | CSARSDSNYEQYF | TGCAGTGCTAGATCGGACAGCAACTACGAGCAGTACTTC
- | - | TRBJ1-1 | TRBV12-3/TRBV12-4 | CASSTRTQMNTEAFF | TGTGCCAGCAGTACTAGGACACAAATGAACACTGAAGCTTTCTTT
- | - | TRBJ2-3 | TRBV30 | CAWEPGPKSYTDTQYF | TGTGCCTGGGAACCGGGACCCAAATCTTACACAGATACGCAGTATTTT
- | many | TRBJ2-3 | TRBV4-3 | CASSPSTGRDTQYF | TGCGCCAGCAGCCCTTCAACAGGGAGAGATACGCAGTATTTT
TRBD2 | few | TRBJ2-3 | TRBV2 | CASSDPLDGLAGASPGDTQYF | TGTGCCAGCAGCGACCCTTTAGACGGACTAGCGGGGGCGTCCCCAGGTGATACGCAGTATTTT
TRBD1 | many | TRBJ2-3 | TRBV20-1 | CSVTGADTQYF | TGCAGTGTAACAGGGGCAGATACGCAGTATTTT